This T cell receptor beta chain comes out of a study of OX40 agonist ivuxolimab in advanced cancers. Produced via immunoSEQ multiplex PCR; TCRdb's table is partial and in-frame only. The table has more than 20,000 clones, 84% seen once; the top ten hold approximately 26%. The V gene's germline CDR1 is SGHDN and CDR2 FVKESK. V was cut by 4 bases and J by 6 bases, with 19 bases left in between. This CDR3 spans 16 amino acids. In this sample, this clone turned up a few times. The rearrangement uses TRBV14 and TRBJ2-1; D is possibly TRBD2 (6 bases). Here the sequenced sample was CD4+ or CD8+ T cells sorted from blood, taken in a trial of the OX40 agonist ivuxolimab. The TCR originated in an adult with an advanced solid tumor such as melanoma, head and neck, liver or kidney cancer. The CDR3: CASSPEPGGPGNEQFF. In DNA form, the CDR3 reads TGTGCCAGCAGCCCCGAACCTGGAGGGCCTGGCAATGAGCAGTTCTTC. Supplemented by reference TRBV14 and TRBJ2-1, the full variable domain reads EAGVTQFPSHSVIEKGQTVTLRCDPISGHDNLYWYRRVMGKEIKFLLHFVKESKQDESGMPNNRFLAERTGGTYSTLKVQPAELEDSGVYFCASSPEPGGPGNEQFFGPGTRLTVL.